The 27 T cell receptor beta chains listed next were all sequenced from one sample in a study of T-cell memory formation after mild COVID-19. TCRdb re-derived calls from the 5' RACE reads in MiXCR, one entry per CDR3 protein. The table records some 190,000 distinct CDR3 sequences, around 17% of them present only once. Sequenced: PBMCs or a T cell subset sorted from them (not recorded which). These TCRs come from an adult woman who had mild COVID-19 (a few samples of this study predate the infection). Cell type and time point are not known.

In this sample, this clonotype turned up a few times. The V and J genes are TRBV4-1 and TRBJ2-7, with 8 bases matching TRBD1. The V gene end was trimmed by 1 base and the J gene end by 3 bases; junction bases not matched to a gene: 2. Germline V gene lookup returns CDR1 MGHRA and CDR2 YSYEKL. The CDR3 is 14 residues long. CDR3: CASSQGTGYYEQYF. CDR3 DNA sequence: TGCGCCAGCAGCCAAGGGACAGGGTACTACGAGCAGTACTTC.

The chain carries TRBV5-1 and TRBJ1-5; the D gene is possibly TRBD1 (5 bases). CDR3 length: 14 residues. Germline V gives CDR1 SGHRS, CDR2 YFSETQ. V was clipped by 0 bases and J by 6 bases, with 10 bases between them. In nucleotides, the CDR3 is TGCGCCAGCAGCTTGGTAGGGGACGGTCAGCCCCAGCATTTT. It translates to CASSLVGDGQPQHF.

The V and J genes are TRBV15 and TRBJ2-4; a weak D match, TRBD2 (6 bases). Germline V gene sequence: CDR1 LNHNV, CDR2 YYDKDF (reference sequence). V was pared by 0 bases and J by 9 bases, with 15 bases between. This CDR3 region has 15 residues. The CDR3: CATSRDRIQGGIQYF. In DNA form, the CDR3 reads TGTGCCACCAGCAGAGATAGAATCCAGGGAGGCATTCAGTACTTC.

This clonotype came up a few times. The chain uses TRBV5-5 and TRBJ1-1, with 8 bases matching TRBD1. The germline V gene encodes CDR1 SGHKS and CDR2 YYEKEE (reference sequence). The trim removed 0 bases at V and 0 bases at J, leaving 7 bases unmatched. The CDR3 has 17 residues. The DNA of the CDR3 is TGTGCCAGCAGCTTGGCCTCGACAGGGGTCCTGAACACTGAAGCTTTCTTT. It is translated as CASSLASTGVLNTEAFF.

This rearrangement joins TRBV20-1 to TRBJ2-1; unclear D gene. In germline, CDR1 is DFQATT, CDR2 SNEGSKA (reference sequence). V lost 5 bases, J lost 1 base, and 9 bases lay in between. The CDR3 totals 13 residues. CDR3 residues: CSAYDRSYNEQFF. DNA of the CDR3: TGCAGTGCTTATGACCGGTCCTACAATGAGCAGTTCTTC.

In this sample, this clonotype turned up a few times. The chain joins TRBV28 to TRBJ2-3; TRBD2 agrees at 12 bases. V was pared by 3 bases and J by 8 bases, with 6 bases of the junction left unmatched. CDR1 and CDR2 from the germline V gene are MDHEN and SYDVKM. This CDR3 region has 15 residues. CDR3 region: CASSLKTSGSGTQYF. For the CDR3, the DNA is TGTGCCAGCAGTTTGAAGACTAGCGGGAGTGGTACGCAGTATTTT.

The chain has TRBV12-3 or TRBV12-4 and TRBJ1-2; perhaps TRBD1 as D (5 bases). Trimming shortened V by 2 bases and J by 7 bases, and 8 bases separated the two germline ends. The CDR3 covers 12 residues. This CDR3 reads CASSLSGIGYTF. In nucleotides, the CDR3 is TGTGCCAGCAGTTTATCAGGGATTGGCTACACCTTC.

CDR3 sequence reads: CASSSYWGDTQYF. CDR3 bases: TGTGCCAGCAGCTCCTACTGGGGGGATACGCAGTATTTT. The chain links TRBV6-2 or TRBV6-3 to TRBJ2-3; D might be TRBD1 or TRBD2, each matching 5 bases. CDR1 and CDR2 from the germline V gene are MNHEY and SVGEGT. This CDR3 contains 13 residues. The V and J ends lost 6 bases and 6 bases respectively, with 13 bases between them.

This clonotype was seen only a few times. Here the CDR3 DNA reads TGTGCCAGCAGCTCTAAGGGACAGTACAATGAGCAGTTCTTC. It translates to CASSSKGQYNEQFF. This rearrangement joins TRBV13 to TRBJ2-1; 7 bases map to TRBD1. With V trimmed by 4 bases and J by 4 bases, 4 bases remained unmatched. The CDR3 sequence is 14 residues long. In germline, CDR1 is PRHDT, CDR2 FYEKMQ (reference sequence). The entire variable domain, with the rest obtained from reference TRBV13 and TRBJ2-1, is as follows: AAGVIQSPRHLIKEKRETATLKCYPIPRHDTVYWYQQGPGQDPQFLISFYEKMQSDKGSIPDRFSAQQFSDYHSELNMSSLELGDSALYFCASSSKGQYNEQFFGPGTRLTVL.

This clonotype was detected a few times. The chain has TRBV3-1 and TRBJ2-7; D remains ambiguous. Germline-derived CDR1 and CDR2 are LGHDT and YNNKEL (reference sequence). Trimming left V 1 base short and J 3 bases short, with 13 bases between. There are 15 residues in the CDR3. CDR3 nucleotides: TGTGCCAGCAGCCAAGGGCCCGGGCCAGGCTACGAGCAGTACTTC. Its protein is CASSQGPGPGYEQYF.

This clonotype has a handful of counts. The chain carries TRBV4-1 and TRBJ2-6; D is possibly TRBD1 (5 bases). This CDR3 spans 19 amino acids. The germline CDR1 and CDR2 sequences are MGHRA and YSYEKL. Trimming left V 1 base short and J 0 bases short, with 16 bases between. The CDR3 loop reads CASSQAGGRARSGANVLTF. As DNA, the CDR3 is TGCGCCAGCAGCCAAGCCGGTGGCAGGGCCCGCTCTGGGGCCAACGTCCTGACTTTC.

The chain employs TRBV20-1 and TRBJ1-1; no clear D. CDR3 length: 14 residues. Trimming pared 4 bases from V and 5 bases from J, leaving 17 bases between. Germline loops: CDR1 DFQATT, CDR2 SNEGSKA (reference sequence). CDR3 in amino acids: CSATLPGMYTEAFF. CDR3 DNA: TGCAGTGCTACCCTGCCTGGAATGTATACTGAAGCTTTCTTT.

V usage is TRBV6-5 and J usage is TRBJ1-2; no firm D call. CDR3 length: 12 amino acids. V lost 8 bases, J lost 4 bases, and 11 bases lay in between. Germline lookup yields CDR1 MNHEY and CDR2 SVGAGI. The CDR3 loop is CASGQWGYGYTF. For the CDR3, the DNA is TGTGCCAGCGGCCAATGGGGCTATGGCTACACCTTC.

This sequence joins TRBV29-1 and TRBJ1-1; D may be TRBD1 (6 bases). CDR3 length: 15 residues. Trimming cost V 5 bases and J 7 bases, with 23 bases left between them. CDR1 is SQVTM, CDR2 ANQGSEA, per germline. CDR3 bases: TGCAGCGTTCTGGTCGGGGGGCCCGGGGGTCATGAAGCTTTCTTT. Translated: CSVLVGGPGGHEAFF.

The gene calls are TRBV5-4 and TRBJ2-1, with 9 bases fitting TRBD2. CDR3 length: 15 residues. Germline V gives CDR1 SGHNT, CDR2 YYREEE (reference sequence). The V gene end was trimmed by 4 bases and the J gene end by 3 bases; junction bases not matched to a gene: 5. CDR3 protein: CASSESGRYYNEQFF. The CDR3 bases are TGTGCCAGCAGCGAGAGCGGGAGGTACTACAATGAGCAGTTCTTC.

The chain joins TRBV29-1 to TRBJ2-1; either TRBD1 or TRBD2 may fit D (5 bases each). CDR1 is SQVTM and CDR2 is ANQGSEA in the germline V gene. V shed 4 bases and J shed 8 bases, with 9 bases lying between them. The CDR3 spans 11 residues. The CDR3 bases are TGCAGCGTTGCGGGGCTCCATGAGCAGTTCTTC. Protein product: CSVAGLHEQFF.

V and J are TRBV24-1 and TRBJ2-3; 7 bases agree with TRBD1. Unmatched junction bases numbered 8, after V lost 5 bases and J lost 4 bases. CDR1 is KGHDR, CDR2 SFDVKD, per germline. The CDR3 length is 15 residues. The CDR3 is CATSGIDRVADTQYF. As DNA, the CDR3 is TGTGCCACCAGTGGTATAGACAGGGTAGCAGATACGCAGTATTTT.

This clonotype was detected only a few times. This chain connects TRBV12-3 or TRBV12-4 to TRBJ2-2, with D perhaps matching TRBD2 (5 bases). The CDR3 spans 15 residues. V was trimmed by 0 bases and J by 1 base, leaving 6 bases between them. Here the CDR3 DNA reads TGTGCCAGCAGTTTAGCGGGAGTGAACACCGGGGAGCTGTTTTTT. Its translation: CASSLAGVNTGELFF.

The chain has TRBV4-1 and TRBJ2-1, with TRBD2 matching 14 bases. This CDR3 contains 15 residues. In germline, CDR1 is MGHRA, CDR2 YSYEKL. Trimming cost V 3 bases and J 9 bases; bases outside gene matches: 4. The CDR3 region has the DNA TGCGCCAGCAGCCATGGGACTAGCGGGGGAGGTGAGCAGTTCTTC. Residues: CASSHGTSGGGEQFF.

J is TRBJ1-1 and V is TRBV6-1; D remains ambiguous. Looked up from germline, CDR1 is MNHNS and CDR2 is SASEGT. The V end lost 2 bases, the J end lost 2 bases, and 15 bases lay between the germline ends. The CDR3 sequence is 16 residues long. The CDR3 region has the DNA TGTGCCAGCAGTGAACCCTCGGCACAGTCCAACACTGAAGCTTTCTTT. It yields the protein CASSEPSAQSNTEAFF.

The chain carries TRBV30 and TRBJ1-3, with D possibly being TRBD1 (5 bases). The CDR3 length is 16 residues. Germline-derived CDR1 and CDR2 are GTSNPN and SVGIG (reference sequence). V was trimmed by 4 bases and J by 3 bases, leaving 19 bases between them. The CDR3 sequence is CAWKTDIGAIGNTIYF. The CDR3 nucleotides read TGTGCCTGGAAGACTGATATAGGGGCAATTGGAAACACCATATATTTT.

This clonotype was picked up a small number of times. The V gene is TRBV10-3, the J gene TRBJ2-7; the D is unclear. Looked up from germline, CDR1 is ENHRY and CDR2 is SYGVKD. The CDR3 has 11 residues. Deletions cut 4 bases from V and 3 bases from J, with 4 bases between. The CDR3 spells CAISANYEQYF. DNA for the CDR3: TGTGCCATCAGTGCCAACTACGAGCAGTACTTC.

CDR3 residues: CASSLDAPGRPNSPLHF. CDR3 sequence (DNA): TGTGCCAGCAGTTTGGATGCCCCCGGAAGACCAAATTCACCCCTCCACTTT. The chain carries TRBV12-3 or TRBV12-4 and TRBJ1-6; D is ambiguous. Trimming stripped 3 bases from V and 7 bases from J, with 19 bases between. The CDR3 contains 17 residues.

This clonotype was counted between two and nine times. CDR3 sequence (DNA): TGTGCCAGCAGCTACCTCGGGGGCAGGACCCAAGAGACCCAGTACTTC. Its translation: CASSYLGGRTQETQYF. The gene calls are TRBV7-9 and TRBJ2-5, with D perhaps TRBD1 or TRBD2 (6 bases each). V lost 4 bases, J lost 1 base, and 16 bases lay in between. Germline V lookup: CDR1 SEHNR, CDR2 FQNEAQ (reference sequence). CDR3 length equals 16 residues.

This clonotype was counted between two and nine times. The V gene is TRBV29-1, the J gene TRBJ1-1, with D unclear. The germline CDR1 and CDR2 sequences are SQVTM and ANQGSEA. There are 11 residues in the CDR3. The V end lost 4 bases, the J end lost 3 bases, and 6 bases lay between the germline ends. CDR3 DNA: TGCAGCGTTGCTGGGGACACTGAAGCTTTCTTT. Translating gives CSVAGDTEAFF.

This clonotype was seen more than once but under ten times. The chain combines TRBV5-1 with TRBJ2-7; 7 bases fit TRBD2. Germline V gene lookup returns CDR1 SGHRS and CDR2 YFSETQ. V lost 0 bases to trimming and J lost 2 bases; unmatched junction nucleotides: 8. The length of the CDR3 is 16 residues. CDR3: CASSLGWGGSAYEQYF. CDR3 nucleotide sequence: TGCGCCAGCAGCTTGGGATGGGGGGGTTCGGCCTACGAGCAGTACTTC.

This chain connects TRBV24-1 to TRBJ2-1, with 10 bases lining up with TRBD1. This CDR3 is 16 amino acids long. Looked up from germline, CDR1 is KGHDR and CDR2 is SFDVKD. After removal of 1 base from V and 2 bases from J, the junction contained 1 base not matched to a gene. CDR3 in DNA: TGTGCCACCAGTGATTTAGGGACAGGGGCCTACAATGAGCAGTTCTTC. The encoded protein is CATSDLGTGAYNEQFF.